Listed here are 17 T cell receptor beta chains from one sample, sequenced in a study of CD8+ T cells in alopecia areata. Once RNA had been extracted, it was reverse transcribed into cDNA to act as the sequencing template. Here immunoSEQ multiplex PCR was the method, and the copy in TCRdb shows in-frame clones only, minus some. The repertoire holds 210,000 or so clones, with approximately 72% as singletons. Treatment noted: oral pan-JAK inhibitor, 5-10 mg twice daily. The input for sequencing was CD4+ T cells sorted from blood, taken at roughly week 45, from a patient treated with tofacitinib. Receptors were obtained from a human donor with alopecia areata.

The chain joins TRBV14 to TRBJ2-2; perhaps TRBD2 as D (5 bases). The germline CDR1 and CDR2 sequences are SGHDN and FVKESK. The ends were cut back, 0 bases at V and 1 base at J, with 6 bases in the middle. The CDR3 runs 15 residues. This CDR3 is CASSQDRGNTGELFF. CDR3 sequence (DNA): TGTGCCAGCAGCCAAGATCGGGGGAACACCGGGGAGCTGTTTTTT. The entire variable domain, with the rest obtained from reference TRBV14 and TRBJ2-2, is as follows: EAGVTQFPSHSVIEKGQTVTLRCDPISGHDNLYWYRRVMGKEIKFLLHFVKESKQDESGMPNNRFLAERTGGTYSTLKVQPAELEDSGVYFCASSQDRGNTGELFFGEGSRLTVL.

This chain links TRBV25-1 with TRBJ1-2, with no clear D. This CDR3 contains 14 residues. Germline values: CDR1 MGHDK, CDR2 SYGVNS. Trimming removed 1 base at V and 6 bases at J, with 12 bases between. DNA for the CDR3: TGTGCCAGCAGTGAATTTGGGGAGGGAAATGGCTACACCTTC. Its translation: CASSEFGEGNGYTF.

In this sample, this clone turned up once. The chain employs TRBV5-1 and TRBJ2-2, with 8 nucleotides matching TRBD2. Per germline, CDR1 SGHRS and CDR2 YFSETQ. The CDR3 spans 15 residues. J lost 4 bases, V lost 1 base, and 3 bases had no gene match. The CDR3 DNA sequence: TGCGCCAGCAGCTTGCTCAGCGGGGGCACCGGGGAGCTGTTTTTT. Its protein is CASSLLSGGTGELFF.

This clone was seen a handful of times. The rearrangement uses TRBV29-1 and TRBJ1-5, with D possibly TRBD1 on 5 matching bases. Per germline, CDR1 SQVTM and CDR2 ANQGSEA. The V end was cut by 7 bases, the J end by 2 bases, with 9 bases between. The CDR3 loop spans 12 amino acids. The CDR3 here is CSARDGNQPQHF. Written as DNA, the CDR3 is TGCAGCGCCAGGGACGGCAATCAGCCCCAGCATTTT.

This clone was counted between two and nine times. The J gene is TRBJ1-1, the V gene TRBV18, with D perhaps TRBD1 (5 bases). The CDR3 loop spans 15 amino acids. Germline V lookup: CDR1 KGHSH, CDR2 LQKENI. Between the trimmed V and J ends, which lost 3 bases and 0 bases, there was a span of 11 bases. The CDR3: CASSPLQDMNTEAFF. In DNA form, the CDR3 reads TGTGCCAGCTCACCGTTACAGGATATGAACACTGAAGCTTTCTTT.

The chain combines TRBV5-1 with TRBJ1-2; D is perhaps TRBD1 (5 bases). Trimming removed 0 bases at V and 4 bases at J, with 10 bases between. Germline V lookup: CDR1 SGHRS, CDR2 YFSETQ. The CDR3 contains 14 residues. In DNA, the CDR3 is TGCGCCAGCAGCTTGGAACAGGCTGGCTATGGCTACACCTTC. It encodes CASSLEQAGYGYTF.

The J gene is TRBJ2-2, the V gene TRBV19; the match to TRBD1 covers 7 bases. Unmatched junction bases numbered 6, after V lost 4 bases and J lost 4 bases. The CDR3 spans 15 residues. Germline lookup yields CDR1 LNHDA and CDR2 SQIVND (reference sequence). CDR3 in DNA: TGTGCCAGTAGTACGCGGACAGGAATCACCGGGGAGCTGTTTTTT. This codes for CASSTRTGITGELFF.

The chain uses TRBV7-2 and TRBJ1-1; maybe TRBD1 (5 bases). V was clipped by 3 bases and J by 4 bases, with 15 bases between them. The CDR3 totals 15 residues. In germline, CDR1 is SGHTA, CDR2 FQGNSA. CDR3 coding DNA: TGTGCCAGCAGCTTGGTAGGGGCAGGGTTCACTGAAGCTTTCTTT. Translating gives CASSLVGAGFTEAFF.

This chain uses TRBV27 with TRBJ2-1; 7 nucleotides match TRBD1. The CDR3 loop spans 15 amino acids. J was trimmed by 0 bases and V by 5 bases; bases with no gene match: 4. From germline, CDR1 is MNHEY and CDR2 SMNVEV (reference sequence). The CDR3 region has the DNA TGTGCCAGCAGTATCGACAGGGCCTCCTACAATGAGCAGTTCTTC. Residues: CASSIDRASYNEQFF.

V gene TRBV4-3 combines with J gene TRBJ2-5; 8 bases map to TRBD2. J gave up 2 bases and V 1 base, and 18 bases lay outside the gene matches. This CDR3 spans 20 amino acids. Germline loops: CDR1 LGHNA, CDR2 YSLEER. The CDR3 is CASSQVWSPGGGGRQETQYF. In DNA form, the CDR3 reads TGCGCCAGCAGCCAAGTCTGGTCCCCCGGTGGCGGGGGGAGACAAGAGACCCAGTACTTC.

There are a few counts of this clone. The chain joins TRBV29-1 to TRBJ2-1; the D gene is possibly TRBD2 (7 bases). Germline V CDR1 and CDR2: SQVTM, ANQGSEA. V lost 2 bases and J 8 bases, leaving 16 bases between the germline ends. The CDR3 consists of 14 residues. CDR3 amino acids: CSVERAGARDEQFF. CDR3 coding DNA: TGCAGCGTTGAACGTGCGGGGGCGAGGGATGAGCAGTTCTTC.

The V call is TRBV15, the J call TRBJ1-5; D is perhaps TRBD1 (6 bases). The CDR3 contains 14 residues. Deletions cut 3 bases from V and 2 bases from J, with 8 bases between. CDR1 LNHNV and CDR2 YYDKDF come from the germline V gene (reference sequence). This CDR3 is CATSRRQGNQPQHF. DNA for the CDR3: TGTGCCACCAGCAGGCGACAGGGCAATCAGCCCCAGCATTTT.

The chain combines TRBV7-2 with TRBJ1-2, with TRBD1 identical over 8 bases. CDR1 and CDR2 (germline): SGHTA, FQGNSA. The CDR3 has 14 residues. V lost 8 bases to trimming and J lost 1 base; unmatched junction nucleotides: 6. The CDR3 bases are TGTGCCAGCTCTGGGACAGGCAGTAACTATGGCTACACCTTC. This translates into CASSGTGSNYGYTF.

The chain joins TRBV6-1 to TRBJ2-3; no clear D. V lost 5 bases and J 2 bases, leaving 2 bases between the germline ends. CDR3 size: 11 residues. Germline CDR1 is MNHNS and CDR2 is SASEGT. CDR3 protein: CASSPTDTQYF. CDR3 bases: TGTGCCAGCAGTCCCACAGATACGCAGTATTTT.

This clone was seen a few times. The CDR3 reads CASSGGTADTGELFF. In DNA form, the CDR3 reads TGCGCCAGCAGCGGGGGGACAGCAGACACCGGGGAGCTGTTTTTT. The chain uses TRBV5-1 and TRBJ2-2, with D possibly being TRBD1 (7 bases). V gave up 4 bases and J gave up 3 bases, with 13 bases separating them. The CDR3 has 15 amino acids. Germline lookup yields CDR1 SGHRS and CDR2 YFSETQ.

This clone occurred a few times. The chain uses TRBV5-6 and TRBJ2-2, with D perhaps matching TRBD2 (6 bases). Deletions cut 1 base from V and 1 base from J, with 11 bases between. The CDR3 loop spans 16 amino acids. The germline CDR1 and CDR2 sequences are SGHDT and YYEEEE. CDR3 protein: CASSLLGGLNTGELFF. DNA for the CDR3: TGTGCCAGCAGCTTGCTTGGGGGACTGAACACCGGGGAGCTGTTTTTT.

The chain is built from TRBV27 and TRBJ2-7, with 9 positions matching TRBD2. The length of the CDR3 is 14 residues. CDR1 is MNHEY, CDR2 SMNVEV, per germline (reference sequence). Trimming removed 6 bases from V and 2 bases from J; junction bases left unmatched: 5. CDR3 protein: CASSLAGGAYEQYF. The DNA of the CDR3 is TGTGCCAGCAGCCTTGCGGGGGGGGCCTACGAGCAGTACTTC.